Included here is one T cell receptor (beta chain) sequence, with context. The antigen is not known. Measured with immunoSEQ multiplex PCR; TCRdb has only the in-frame clones, and not every one. The sample yields about 48,000 clones, 87% seen once. The CDR3 sequence is 15 residues long. With 5 bases removed from V and 6 bases from J, the gap between germline ends came to 18 bases. CDR1 and CDR2 from the germline V gene are PRHDT and FYEKMQ (reference sequence). This specimen belongs to a study of OX40 agonist ivuxolimab in advanced cancers. Overall study context: It was ivuxolimab, an agonistic anti-OX40 (CD134) antibody, that patients were treated with. All patients had ivuxolimab intravenously every 2 weeks at 0.01 to 10 mg/kg. General observations from the study: With doses of 0.1-3.0 mg/kg, partial responders showed among the lowest clonal expansion.

This clonotype was sampled from an adult with an advanced solid tumor such as melanoma, head and neck, liver or kidney cancer. The chain employs TRBV13 and TRBJ2-3; D assignment may be TRBD1 or TRBD2 (6 bases each). The sample in question was CD4+ or CD8+ T cells sorted from blood, obtained in a trial of the OX40 agonist ivuxolimab. The CDR3 nucleotides read TGTGCCAGCAGCCCTTGGGGGGAAGGGGGTGATACGCAGTATTTT. Protein product: CASSPWGEGGDTQYF.